This T cell receptor beta chain appears in the sequencing data of a study of OX40 agonist ivuxolimab in advanced cancers. About the study: Patients were treated with intravenous ivuxolimab, dosed at 0.01 to 10 mg/kg and infused every 2 weeks. The study enrolled dose-escalation patients with hepatocellular carcinoma, melanoma, renal cell or head and neck cancer.

Whole-study results and caveats: Blood T cells, both CD4+ and CD8+, expanded clonally by week 6 at 0.1 to 3.0 mg/kg. On average, a greater number of expanded clones characterised CD8+ T cells relative to CD4+.

A remark on this clone: As yet, its antigen is unknown. Other DNA sequences in the same sample also yield this CDR3.

Method: immunoSEQ multiplex PCR; TCRdb's copy keeps in-frame clones and lacks some. This repertoire shows tens of thousands of clones, 75% to 95% found once; its top ten account for 2.6%. The material sequenced was CD4+ or CD8+ T cells sorted from blood, taken in a trial of the OX40 agonist ivuxolimab. The source of this sequence is an adult with an advanced solid tumor such as melanoma, head and neck, liver or kidney cancer.

CDR3 sequence (DNA): TGTGCCAGTAGTGGGGGACAGGGAGGCAATCAGCCCCAGCATTTT. It translates to CASSGGQGGNQPQHF. The rearrangement joins TRBV19 to TRBJ1-5, with TRBD1 matching 9 bases. The germline V gene encodes CDR1 LNHDA and CDR2 SQIVND (reference sequence). The length of the CDR3 is 15 residues. The trim removed 5 bases at V and 2 bases at J, leaving 4 bases unmatched. The whole variable domain, remainder taken from reference TRBV19 and TRBJ1-5, is DGGITQSPKYLFRKEGQNVTLSCEQNLNHDAMYWYRQDPGQGLRLIYYSQIVNDFQKGDIAEGYSVSREKKESFPLTVTSAQKNPTAFYLCASSGGQGGNQPQHFGDGTRLSIL.